This T cell receptor (beta chain) is drawn from a study of T cells after yellow fever vaccination. TCRdb fed the 5' RACE reads into MiXCR, producing one record per CDR3 protein. Among about 360,000 distinct CDR3 sequences listed, roughly 6.1% were seen once. Unmatched junction bases numbered 8, after V lost 4 bases and J lost 8 bases. CDR3 length: 14 residues. Looked up from germline, CDR1 is MNHEY and CDR2 is SVGAGI. The sample in question was PBMCs, obtained 5 days after the yellow fever booster vaccination. J is TRBJ2-7 and V is TRBV6-5; 10 bases agree with TRBD1. The receptor comes from a man aged 25 to 40 who received the YFV17D yellow fever vaccine. CDR3: CASSSSRTGGKQYF. Written as DNA, the CDR3 is TGTGCCAGCAGTTCCTCTAGGACAGGGGGTAAGCAGTACTTC.